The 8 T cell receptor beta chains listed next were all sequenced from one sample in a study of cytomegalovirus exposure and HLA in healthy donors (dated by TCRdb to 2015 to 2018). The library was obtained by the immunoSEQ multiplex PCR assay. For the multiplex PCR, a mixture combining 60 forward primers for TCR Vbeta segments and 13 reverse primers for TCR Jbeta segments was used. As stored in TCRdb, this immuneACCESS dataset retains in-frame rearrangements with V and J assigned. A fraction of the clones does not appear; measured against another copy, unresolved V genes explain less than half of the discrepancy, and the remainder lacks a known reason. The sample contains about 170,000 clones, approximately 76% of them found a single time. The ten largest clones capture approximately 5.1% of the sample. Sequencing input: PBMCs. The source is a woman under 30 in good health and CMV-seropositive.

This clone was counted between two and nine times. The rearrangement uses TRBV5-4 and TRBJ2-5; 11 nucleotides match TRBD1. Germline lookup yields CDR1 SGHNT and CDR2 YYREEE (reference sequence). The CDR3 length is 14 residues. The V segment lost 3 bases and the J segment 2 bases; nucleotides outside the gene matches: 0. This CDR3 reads CASSWDRGQETQYF. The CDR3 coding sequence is TGTGCCAGCAGCTGGGACAGGGGGCAAGAGACCCAGTACTTC.

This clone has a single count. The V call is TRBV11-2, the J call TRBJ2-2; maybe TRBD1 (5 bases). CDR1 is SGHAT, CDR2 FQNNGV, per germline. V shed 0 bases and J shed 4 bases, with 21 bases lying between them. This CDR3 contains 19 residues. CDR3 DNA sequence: TGTGCCAGCAGCTTAGATCCCTTCATAGGCAGGGTGAGCACCGGGGAGCTGTTTTTT. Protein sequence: CASSLDPFIGRVSTGELFF.

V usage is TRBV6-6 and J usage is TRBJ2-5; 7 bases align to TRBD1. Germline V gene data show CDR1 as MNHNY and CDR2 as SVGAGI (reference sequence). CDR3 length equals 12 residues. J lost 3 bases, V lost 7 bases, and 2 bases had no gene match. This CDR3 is CASTDREETQYF. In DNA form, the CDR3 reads TGTGCCAGCACCGACAGGGAAGAGACCCAGTACTTC.

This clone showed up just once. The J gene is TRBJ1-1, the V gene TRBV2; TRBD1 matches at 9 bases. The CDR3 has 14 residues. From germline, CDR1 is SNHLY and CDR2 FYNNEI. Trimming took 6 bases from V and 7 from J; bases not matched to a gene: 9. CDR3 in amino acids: CASRTPGQGLEAFF. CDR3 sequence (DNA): TGTGCCAGCAGGACGCCGGGACAGGGCCTTGAAGCTTTCTTT.

The CDR3 sequence is CSVRGTPTNEKLFF. CDR3 bases: TGCAGCGTCAGGGGGACACCAACTAATGAAAAACTGTTTTTT. This chain uses TRBV29-1 with TRBJ1-4; 7 positions match TRBD1. CDR3 length: 14 residues. Germline values: CDR1 SQVTM, CDR2 ANQGSEA. J gave up 0 bases and V 6 bases, and 4 bases lay outside the gene matches.

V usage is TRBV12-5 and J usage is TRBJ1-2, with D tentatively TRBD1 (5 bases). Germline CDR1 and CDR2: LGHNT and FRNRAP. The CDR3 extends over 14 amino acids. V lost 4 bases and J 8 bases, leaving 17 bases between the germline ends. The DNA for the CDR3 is TGTGCTAGTGGTTCCCCGGGGGGAGCGGGCGGCTACACCTTC. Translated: CASGSPGGAGGYTF.

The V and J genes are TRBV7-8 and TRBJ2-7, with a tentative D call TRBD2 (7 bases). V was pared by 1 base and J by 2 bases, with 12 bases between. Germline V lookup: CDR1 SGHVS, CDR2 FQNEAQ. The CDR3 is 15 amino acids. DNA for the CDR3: TGTGCCAGCAGCTTAGGGGGGGGGCTTCCCTACGAGCAGTACTTC. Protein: CASSLGGGLPYEQYF. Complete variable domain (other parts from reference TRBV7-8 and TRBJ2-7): GAGVSQSPRYKVAKRGQDVALRCDPISGHVSLFWYQQALGQGPEFLTYFQNEAQLDKSGLPSDRFFAERPEGSVSTLKIQRTQQEDSAVYLCASSLGGGLPYEQYFGPGTRLTVT.

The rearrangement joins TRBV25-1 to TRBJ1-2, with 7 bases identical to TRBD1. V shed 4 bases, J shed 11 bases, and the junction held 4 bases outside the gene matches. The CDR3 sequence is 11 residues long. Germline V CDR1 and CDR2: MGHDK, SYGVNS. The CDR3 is CASSGGTVYTF. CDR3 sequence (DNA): TGTGCCAGCAGTGGGGGGACAGTATACACCTTC.